This TCR beta chain is from a study of blood T cell repertoires in COVID-19. Across the study: The origin of the acute and convalescent COVID-19 samples was the United States, Italy and Spain. PBMCs, B-cell-depleted T cells, or T cells were the source of the cDNA or gDNA that made up the material.

The germline V gene has CDR1 SGHTA and CDR2 FQGNSA. V lost 1 base to trimming and J lost 5 bases, with 7 bases between them. The CDR3 length is 13 residues. Source study methods: Reference gene primer amplification in the assay estimated nucleated cell counts. This table comes from immunoSEQ multiplex PCR, and its TCRdb copy is limited to in-frame clones, with some not included. The V and J calls and clone size were taken over from that table, and D and trimming were inferred from the DNA. The table has about 60,000 clones, roughly 88% seen once. This sequence joins TRBV7-2 and TRBJ2-3; D ambiguous. The material sequenced was peripheral blood. The receptor comes from a woman older than 75 with active COVID-19. The chain's CDR3 is CASSLESEDTQYF. For the CDR3, the DNA is TGTGCCAGCAGCTTAGAATCAGAAGATACGCAGTATTTT. The full variable domain, with the rest looked up from reference TRBV7-2 and TRBJ2-3, is GAGVSQSPSNKVTEKGKDVELRCDPISGHTALYWYRQSLGQGLEFLIYFQGNSAPDKSGLPSDRFSAERTGGSVSTLTIQRTQQEDSAVYLCASSLESEDTQYFGPGTRLTVL.